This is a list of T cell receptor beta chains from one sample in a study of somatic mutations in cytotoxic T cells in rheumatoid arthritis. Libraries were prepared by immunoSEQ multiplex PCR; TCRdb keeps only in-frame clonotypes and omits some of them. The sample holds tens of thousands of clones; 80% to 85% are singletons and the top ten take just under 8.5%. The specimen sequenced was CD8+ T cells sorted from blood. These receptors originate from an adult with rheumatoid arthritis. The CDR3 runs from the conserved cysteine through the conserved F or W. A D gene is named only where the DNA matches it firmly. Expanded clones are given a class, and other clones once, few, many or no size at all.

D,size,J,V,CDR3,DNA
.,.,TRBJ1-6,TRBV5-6,CASSLGPADMSGSPLHF,TGTGCCAGCAGCTTGGGGCCAGCGGATATGAGCGGGTCACCCCTCCACTTT
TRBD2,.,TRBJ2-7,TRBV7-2,CASSLLAGGSYEQYF,TGTGCCAGCAGCTTATTAGCGGGGGGCTCCTACGAGCAGTACTTC
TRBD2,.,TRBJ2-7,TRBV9,CASSVDASGPMGEQYF,TGTGCCAGCAGCGTCGATGCTAGCGGGCCCATGGGGGAGCAGTACTTC
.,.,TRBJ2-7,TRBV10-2,CASSESWGPYEQYF,TGCGCCAGCAGTGAGTCGTGGGGTCCCTACGAGCAGTACTTC
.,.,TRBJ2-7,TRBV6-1,CATIQSSYEQYF,TGTGCCACCATCCAGAGCTCCTACGAGCAGTACTTC
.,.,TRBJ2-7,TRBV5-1,CASSVTVRSYEQYF,TGCGCCAGCAGCGTGACAGTCCGCTCCTACGAGCAGTACTTC
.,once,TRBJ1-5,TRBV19,CASSMGGSNQPQHF,TGTGCCAGTAGTATGGGGGGTAGCAATCAGCCCCAGCATTTT
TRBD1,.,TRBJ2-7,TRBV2,CASSEYGKGAEQYF,TGTGCCAGCAGTGAATACGGCAAGGGGGCCGAGCAGTACTTC
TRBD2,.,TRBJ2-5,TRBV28,CASSVERGGVRETQYF,TGTGCCAGCAGTGTGGAGCGGGGGGGCGTCAGAGAGACCCAGTACTTC
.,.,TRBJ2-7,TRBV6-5,CASSPGGLSPYEQYF,TGTGCCAGCAGTCCCGGGGGACTGAGCCCCTACGAGCAGTACTTC
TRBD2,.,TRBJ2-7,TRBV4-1,CASSQGVSGGEQYF,TGCGCCAGCAGCCAAGGGGTTAGCGGGGGCGAGCAGTACTTC
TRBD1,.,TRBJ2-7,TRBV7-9,CASSLVGTGEIWGYEQHF,TGTGCCAGCAGCTTAGTGGGGACAGGGGAGATTTGGGGATACGAGCAGCACTTC
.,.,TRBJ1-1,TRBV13,CASSSTGYTEAFF,TGTGCCAGCAGCTCGACAGGTTACACTGAAGCTTTCTTT
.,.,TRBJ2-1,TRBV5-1,CASTRGGQSSDEQFF,TGCGCCAGCACCCGCGGGGGACAGAGCAGCGATGAGCAGTTCTTC
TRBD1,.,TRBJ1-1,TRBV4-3,CASSQDLRDRVGAFF,TGCGCCAGCAGCCAAGATCTAAGGGACAGGGTGGGAGCTTTCTTT
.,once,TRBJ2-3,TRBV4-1,CASSQEATDTQYF,TGCGCCAGCAGCCAAGAGGCCACAGATACGCAGTATTTT
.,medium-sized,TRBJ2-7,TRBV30,CAWSGTYRTYEQYF,TGTGCCTGGAGTGGAACATACAGGACCTACGAGCAGTACTTC
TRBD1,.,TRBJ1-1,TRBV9,CASSVGQLGGPNTEAFF,TGTGCCAGCAGCGTAGGCCAACTAGGGGGCCCGAACACTGAAGCTTTCTTT
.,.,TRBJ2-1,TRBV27,CASSFLEGQTYNEQFF,TGTGCCAGCAGTTTTCTCGAGGGCCAGACCTACAATGAGCAGTTCTTC
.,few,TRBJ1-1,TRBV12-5,CASGLGGMNTEAFF,TGTGCTAGTGGTTTGGGAGGAATGAACACTGAAGCTTTCTTT
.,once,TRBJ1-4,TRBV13,CASSSSESRKLFF,TGTGCCAGCAGCTCCTCCGAATCAAGAAAACTGTTTTTT
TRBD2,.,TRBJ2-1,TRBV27,CASSRASGAHNEQFF,TGTGCCAGCAGTCGAGCTAGCGGGGCCCACAATGAGCAGTTCTTC
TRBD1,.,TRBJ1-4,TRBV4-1,CASSQGGDRGTHGF,TGCGCCAGCAGCCAAGGGGGAGACAGGGGGACGCACGGTTTT
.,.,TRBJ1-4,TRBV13,CASSLGGAEKLFF,TGTGCCAGCAGCTTAGGGGGGGCGGAAAAACTGTTTTTT
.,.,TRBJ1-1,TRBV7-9,CASGGVFTEAFF,TGTGCCAGCGGAGGGGTATTCACTGAAGCTTTCTTT
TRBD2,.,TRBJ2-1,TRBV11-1,CASSPLTSGRPNEQFF,TGTGCCAGCAGCCCACTCACTAGCGGACGACCAAATGAGCAGTTCTTC
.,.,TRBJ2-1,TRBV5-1,CASLGQESNEQFF,TGCGCCAGCCTCGGTCAGGAGAGCAATGAGCAGTTCTTC
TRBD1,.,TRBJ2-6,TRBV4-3,CASSQDRRDRGYGANVLTF,TGCGCCAGCAGCCAAGATAGAAGGGACAGGGGTTATGGGGCCAACGTCCTGACTTTC
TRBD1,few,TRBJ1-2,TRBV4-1,CASSQEDRRGYGYTF,TGCGCCAGCAGCCAAGAGGACAGGCGGGGCTATGGCTACACCTTC
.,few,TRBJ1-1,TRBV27,CASSLSGREAFF,TGTGCCAGCAGTTTGTCAGGGAGGGAAGCTTTCTTT
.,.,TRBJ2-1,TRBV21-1,CASSPRTGDLYNEQFF,TGTGCCAGCAGCCCCCGGACAGGGGACCTATACAATGAGCAGTTCTTC
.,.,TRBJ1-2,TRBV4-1,CASSPERGRLDGYTF,TGCGCCAGCAGCCCAGAGCGAGGACGGCTGGATGGCTACACCTTC
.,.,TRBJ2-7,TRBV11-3,CASSSRGRTAYEQYF,TGTGCCAGCAGCTCCAGAGGTCGCACCGCCTACGAGCAGTACTTC
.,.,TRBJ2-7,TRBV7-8,CASSLSQRVTYEQYF,TGTGCCAGCAGCTTATCTCAGCGGGTAACCTACGAGCAGTACTTC
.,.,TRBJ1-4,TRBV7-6,CASSLNPDGKGEKLFF,TGTGCCAGCAGCTTAAATCCGGACGGGAAAGGTGAAAAACTGTTTTTT
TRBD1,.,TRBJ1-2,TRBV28,CASRRTGDYYGYTF,TGTGCCAGCAGACGGACAGGGGATTACTATGGCTACACCTTC
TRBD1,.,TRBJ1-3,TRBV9,CASSEGTVWNTIYF,TGTGCCAGCAGCGAGGGGACAGTTTGGAACACCATATATTTT
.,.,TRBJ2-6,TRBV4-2,CASSPPDGANVLTF,TGTGCCAGCAGCCCCCCCGACGGGGCCAACGTCCTGACTTTC
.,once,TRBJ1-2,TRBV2,CASSEQGPVGQVYGYTF,TGTGCCAGCAGTGAACAAGGGCCTGTGGGACAAGTCTATGGCTACACCTTC
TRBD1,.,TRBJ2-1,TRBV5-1,CASSLEGAFRYNEQFF,TGCGCCAGCAGCTTGGAGGGGGCGTTTCGCTACAATGAGCAGTTCTTC
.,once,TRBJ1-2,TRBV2,CASRGVNLYGYTF,TGTGCCAGCAGGGGGGTAAATCTCTATGGCTACACCTTC
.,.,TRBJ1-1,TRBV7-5,CVRSFSRGSNTEAFF,TGTGTCAGAAGCTTTTCGAGGGGGTCGAACACTGAAGCTTTCTTT
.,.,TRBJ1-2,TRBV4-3,CASSQDRGQNYGYTF,TGCGCCAGCAGCCAAGATCGGGGGCAGAACTATGGCTACACCTTC
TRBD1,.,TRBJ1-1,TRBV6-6,CASRQGQAFF,TGTGCCAGCAGGCAGGGACAGGCTTTCTTT
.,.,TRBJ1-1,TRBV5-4,CASSLQGTEAFF,TGTGCCAGCAGCTTACAGGGCACTGAAGCTTTCTTT
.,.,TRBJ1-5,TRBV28,CASSLGWADPLGQPQHF,TGTGCCAGCAGTTTAGGTTGGGCGGACCCGTTAGGTCAGCCCCAGCATTTT
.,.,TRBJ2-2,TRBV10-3,CAIAYRSTNTGELFF,TGTGCCATCGCCTACAGGTCTACGAACACCGGGGAGCTGTTTTTT
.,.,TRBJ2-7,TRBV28,CASSLGAATYEQYF,TGTGCCAGCAGTTTGGGGGCAGCCACCTACGAGCAGTACTTC
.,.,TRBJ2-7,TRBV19,CASSITGSRQGRGAEQYF,TGTGCCAGTAGTATTACTGGGAGTAGGCAGGGAAGAGGAGCCGAGCAGTACTTC
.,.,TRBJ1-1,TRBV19,CASSALTRGTEAFF,TGTGCCAGTAGTGCCCTAACAAGGGGAACTGAAGCTTTCTTT
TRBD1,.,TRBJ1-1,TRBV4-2,CASSQVEGQGALTEAFF,TGTGCCAGCAGCCAAGTCGAGGGACAGGGAGCGTTAACTGAAGCTTTCTTT
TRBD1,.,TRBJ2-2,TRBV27,CASSLRPGQGARPGTGELFF,TGTGCCAGCAGTTTAAGACCAGGACAGGGGGCTCGACCAGGCACCGGGGAGCTGTTTTTT
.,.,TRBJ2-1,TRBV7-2,CASSFPGEELNEQFF,TGTGCCAGCAGCTTCCCGGGGGAGGAACTTAATGAGCAGTTCTTC